The 15 T cell receptor beta chains reported below all come from one sample, sequenced in a study of T cells after yellow fever vaccination. In TCRdb, the 5' RACE reads were re-called with MiXCR into one record per CDR3 protein. The table includes about 510,000 distinct CDR3 sequences, roughly 22% detected once. Sequenced material: PBMCs, taken 21 days after the first yellow fever vaccination. These receptors were taken from a man younger than 35 who received the YFV17D yellow fever vaccine.

The chain is built from TRBV19 and TRBJ2-1, with D perhaps assigned TRBD1 or TRBD2 (5 bases each). Per the germline V gene, CDR1 is LNHDA and CDR2 is SQIVND (reference sequence). Between the trimmed V and J ends, which lost 3 bases and 6 bases, there was a span of 9 bases. This CDR3 has 13 amino acids. The CDR3, as DNA: TGTGCCAGTAGTATGGGGGTCCCCAATGAGCAGTTCTTC. This gives the protein CASSMGVPNEQFF.

The chain is built from TRBV29-1 and TRBJ1-5; D gene ambiguous. V was shortened by 4 bases and J by 3 bases, with 10 bases between the two germline ends. Germline V gives CDR1 SQVTM, CDR2 ANQGSEA. The CDR3 extends over 13 amino acids. CDR3 nucleotides: TGCAGCGTTGGTTTAGGGTACAATCAGCCCCAGCATTTT. Residues: CSVGLGYNQPQHF.

This clonotype turned up a few times. The genes are TRBV12-3 or TRBV12-4 and TRBJ1-5; 9 nucleotides match TRBD1. Germline trimming cut 1 base from V and 3 bases from J; bases unmatched to any gene: 1. The length of the CDR3 is 15 residues. The CDR3 spells CASSLGTGANQPQHF. The CDR3 bases are TGTGCCAGCAGTTTAGGGACAGGGGCCAATCAGCCCCAGCATTTT.

Here the CDR3 DNA reads TGTGCCGGCGGACAGTACAATGAGCAGTTCTTC. It encodes CAGGQYNEQFF. This chain joins TRBV6-6 and TRBJ2-1; the D gene is possibly TRBD1 (6 bases). V was clipped by 11 bases and J by 4 bases, with 9 bases between them. Germline V gene data show CDR1 as MNHNY and CDR2 as SVGAGI (reference sequence). The CDR3 consists of 11 residues.

The gene calls are TRBV6-6 and TRBJ2-5; D perhaps matches TRBD1 (6 bases). The CDR3 sequence is 13 residues long. Germline V gene lookup returns CDR1 MNHNY and CDR2 SVGAGI (reference sequence). The V gene lost 8 bases and the J gene lost 0 bases, with 10 bases spanning the gap. CDR3 nucleotides: TGTGCCAGCGCGCAGGGGTACCAAGAGACCCAGTACTTC. Its translation: CASAQGYQETQYF.

This sequence joins TRBV7-8 and TRBJ2-1; 7 positions agree with TRBD2. The CDR3 is 16 amino acids. V trimming: 6 bases; J trimming: 1 base; junction bases outside the gene matches: 9. Germline CDR1 and CDR2: SGHVS and FQNEAQ. CDR3 in DNA: TGTGCCAGCAGTCAAGTATGGGGGGGTTCCTACAATGAGCAGTTCTTC. Translated: CASSQVWGGSYNEQFF.

The chain has TRBV5-1 and TRBJ2-2; D ambiguous. V shed 2 bases and J shed 5 bases, with 7 bases lying between them. The CDR3 contains 13 residues. Germline assignment: CDR1 SGHRS and CDR2 YFSETQ. CDR3 in amino acids: CASSFPATGELFF. In nucleotides, the CDR3 is TGCGCCAGCAGCTTCCCAGCGACCGGGGAGCTGTTTTTT.

V usage is TRBV20-1 and J usage is TRBJ2-7; no clear D. The germline V gene has CDR1 DFQATT and CDR2 SNEGSKA (reference sequence). Trimming removed 3 bases at V and 3 bases at J, with 6 bases between. CDR3 length: 11 residues. The CDR3 sequence: CSARSSYEQYV. The CDR3 DNA reads TGCAGTGCTAGGTCCAGCTACGAGCAGTACGTC.

V usage is TRBV20-1 and J usage is TRBJ2-7, with TRBD2 matching over 9 bases. Germline CDR1 and CDR2: DFQATT and SNEGSKA (reference sequence). The CDR3 has 13 amino acids. V was pared by 4 bases and J by 2 bases, with 3 bases of the junction left unmatched. DNA for the CDR3: TGCAGTGCTAATAGCGGGGGTACCTACGAGCAGTACTTC. Its translation is CSANSGGTYEQYF.

V is TRBV28 and J is TRBJ1-2, with 11 bases fitting TRBD1. Germline lookup yields CDR1 MDHEN and CDR2 SYDVKM. CDR3 length: 15 amino acids. The ends lost 3 bases at V and 6 bases at J; junction bases unmatched: 6. This CDR3 is CASSFFRTGGNGYTF. The DNA for the CDR3 is TGTGCCAGCAGTTTTTTCCGGACAGGGGGCAATGGCTACACCTTC.

The gene calls are TRBV20-1 and TRBJ1-6; D is possibly TRBD1 (5 bases). The CDR3 length is 13 residues. Germline loops: CDR1 DFQATT, CDR2 SNEGSKA (reference sequence). Trimming removed 5 bases at V and 12 bases at J, with 17 bases between. Here the CDR3 DNA reads TGCAGTGCTCACATTTACGGGGCCGAACCCCTCCACTTT. Translated: CSAHIYGAEPLHF.

This chain joins TRBV19 and TRBJ2-7; the D gene could be TRBD1 or TRBD2 (5 bases each). This CDR3 is built from 15 residues. Germline loops: CDR1 LNHDA, CDR2 SQIVND (reference sequence). V lost 6 bases to trimming and J lost 2 bases, with 17 bases between them. DNA for the CDR3: TGTGCCAGTAGCCGGGGACCCGATTTTACCTACGAGCAGTACTTC. This sequence encodes CASSRGPDFTYEQYF.

This rearrangement joins TRBV5-1 to TRBJ1-1, with TRBD1 as a possible D gene (5 bases). CDR1 and CDR2 (germline): SGHRS, YFSETQ. This CDR3 region has 13 residues. V lost 4 bases to trimming and J lost 12 bases, with 19 bases between them. The CDR3 coding sequence is TGCGCCAGCAGCATGCAGGGTTCACCGGCGCCTTTCTTT. This encodes CASSMQGSPAPFF.

This clonotype was counted only a few times. The gene calls are TRBV3-1 and TRBJ1-1; 7 nucleotides line up with TRBD1. CDR1 is LGHDT, CDR2 YNNKEL, per germline (reference sequence). The CDR3 is 15 amino acids. With V trimmed by 1 base and J by 7 bases, 9 bases remained unmatched. CDR3 sequence reads: CASSQVGQDLGEAFF. The CDR3 DNA reads as TGTGCCAGCAGCCAAGTCGGACAGGATCTTGGTGAAGCTTTCTTT.

This clonotype was seen at least ten times. The chain employs TRBV29-1 and TRBJ2-1; 9 nucleotides match TRBD2. After removal of 6 bases from V and 7 bases from J, the junction contained 10 bases not matched to a gene. The CDR3 loop spans 14 amino acids. Germline V gene sequence: CDR1 SQVTM, CDR2 ANQGSEA. CDR3 nucleotides: TGCAGCGTCCCCCTCGGCGGGGGGGGGAATGAGCAGTTCTTC. It is translated as CSVPLGGGGNEQFF.